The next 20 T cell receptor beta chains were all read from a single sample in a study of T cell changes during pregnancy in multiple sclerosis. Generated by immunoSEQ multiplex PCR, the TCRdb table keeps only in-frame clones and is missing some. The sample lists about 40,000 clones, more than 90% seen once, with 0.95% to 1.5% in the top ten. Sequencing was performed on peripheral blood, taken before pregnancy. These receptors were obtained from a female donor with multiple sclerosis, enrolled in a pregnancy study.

The CDR3 spells CASSEWSGGRAFF. For the CDR3, the DNA is TGTGCCAGCAGTGAATGGTCAGGGGGGAGAGCTTTCTTT. This chain links TRBV2 with TRBJ1-1; 7 bases are shared with TRBD1. Germline V gene lookup returns CDR1 SNHLY and CDR2 FYNNEI. This CDR3 is 13 amino acids long. The V and J ends lost 2 bases and 10 bases, in that order; junction bases with no gene match: 7.

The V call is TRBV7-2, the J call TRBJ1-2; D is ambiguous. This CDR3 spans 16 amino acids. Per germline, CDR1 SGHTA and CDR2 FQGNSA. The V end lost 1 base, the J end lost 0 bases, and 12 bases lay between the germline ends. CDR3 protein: CASSLVQASPNYGYTF. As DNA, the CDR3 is TGTGCCAGCAGCTTAGTCCAGGCCTCTCCTAACTATGGCTACACCTTC.

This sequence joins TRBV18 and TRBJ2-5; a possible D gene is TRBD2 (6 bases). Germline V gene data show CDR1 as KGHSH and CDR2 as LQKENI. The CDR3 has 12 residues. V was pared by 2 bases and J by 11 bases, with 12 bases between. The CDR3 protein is CASSPGREEQYF. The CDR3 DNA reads TGTGCCAGCTCACCAGGGCGGGAAGAGCAGTACTTC.

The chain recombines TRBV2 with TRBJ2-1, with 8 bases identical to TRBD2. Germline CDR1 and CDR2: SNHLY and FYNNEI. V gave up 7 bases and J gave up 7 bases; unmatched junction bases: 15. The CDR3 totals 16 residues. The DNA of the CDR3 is TGTGCCAGCATAGCGCGTATGCGGGAGGCTAAAAATGAGCAGTTCTTC. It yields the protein CASIARMREAKNEQFF.

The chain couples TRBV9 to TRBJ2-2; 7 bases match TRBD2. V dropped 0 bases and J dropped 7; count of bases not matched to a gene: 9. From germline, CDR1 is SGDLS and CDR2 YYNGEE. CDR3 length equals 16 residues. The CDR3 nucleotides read TGTGCCAGCAGCGTAGTGGGGGGGGGATTTGACGGGGAGCTGTTTTTT. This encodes CASSVVGGGFDGELFF.

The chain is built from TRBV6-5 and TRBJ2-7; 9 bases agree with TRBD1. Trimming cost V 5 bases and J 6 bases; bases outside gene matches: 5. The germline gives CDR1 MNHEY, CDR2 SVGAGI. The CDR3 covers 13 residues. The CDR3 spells CASSLQGAGEQYF. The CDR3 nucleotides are TGTGCCAGCAGTCTACAGGGGGCGGGCGAGCAGTACTTC.

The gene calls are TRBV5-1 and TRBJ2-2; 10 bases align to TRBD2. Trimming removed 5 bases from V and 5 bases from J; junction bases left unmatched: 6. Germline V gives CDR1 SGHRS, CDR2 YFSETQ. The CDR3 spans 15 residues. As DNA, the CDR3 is TGCGCCAGCAGTTCCGGGACTAGCGTTACCGGGGAGCTGTTTTTT. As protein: CASSSGTSVTGELFF.

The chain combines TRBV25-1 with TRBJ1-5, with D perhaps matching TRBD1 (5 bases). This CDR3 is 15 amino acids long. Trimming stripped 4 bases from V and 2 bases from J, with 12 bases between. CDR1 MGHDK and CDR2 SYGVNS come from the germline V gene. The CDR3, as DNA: TGTGCCAGCAGTGGGCCGGGGGGGGGCAATCAGCCCCAGCATTTT. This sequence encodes CASSGPGGGNQPQHF.

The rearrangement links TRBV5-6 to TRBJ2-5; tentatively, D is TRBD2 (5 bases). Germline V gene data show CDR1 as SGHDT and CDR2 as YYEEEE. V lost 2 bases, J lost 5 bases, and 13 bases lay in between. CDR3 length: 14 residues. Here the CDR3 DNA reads TGTGCCAGCAGCTTAACGGACGGGAAGGAGACCCAGTACTTC. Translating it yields CASSLTDGKETQYF.

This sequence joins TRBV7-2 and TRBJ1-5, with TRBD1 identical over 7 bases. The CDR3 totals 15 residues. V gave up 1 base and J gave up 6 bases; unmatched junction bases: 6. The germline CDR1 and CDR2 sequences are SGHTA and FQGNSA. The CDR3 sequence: CASSLGQGVTQPQHF. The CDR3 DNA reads TGTGCCAGCAGCTTAGGGCAGGGGGTTACTCAGCCCCAGCATTTT.

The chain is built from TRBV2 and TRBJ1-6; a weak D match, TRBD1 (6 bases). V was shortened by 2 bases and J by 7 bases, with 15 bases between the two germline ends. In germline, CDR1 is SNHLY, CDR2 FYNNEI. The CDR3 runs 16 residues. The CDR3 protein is CASSEFRGGRNSPLHF. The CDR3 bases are TGTGCCAGCAGTGAATTTCGGGGGGGCCGAAATTCACCCCTCCACTTT. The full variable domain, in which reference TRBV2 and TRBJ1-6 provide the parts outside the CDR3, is EPEVTQTPSHQVTQMGQEVILRCVPISNHLYFYWYRQILGQKVEFLVSFYNNEISEKSEIFDDQFSVERPDGSNFTLKIRSTKLEDSAMYFCASSEFRGGRNSPLHFGNGTRLTVT.

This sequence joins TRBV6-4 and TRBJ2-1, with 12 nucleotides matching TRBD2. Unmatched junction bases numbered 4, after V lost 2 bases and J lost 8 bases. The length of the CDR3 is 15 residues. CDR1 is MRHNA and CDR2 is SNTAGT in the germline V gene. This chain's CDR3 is CASSDGGLAGDEQFF. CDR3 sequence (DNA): TGTGCCAGCAGTGACGGGGGACTAGCGGGCGATGAGCAGTTCTTC.

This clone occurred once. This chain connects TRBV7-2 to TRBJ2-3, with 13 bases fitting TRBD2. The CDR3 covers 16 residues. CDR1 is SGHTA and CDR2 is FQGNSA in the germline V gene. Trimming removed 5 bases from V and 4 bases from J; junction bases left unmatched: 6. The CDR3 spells CASSLTLAGGPDTQYF. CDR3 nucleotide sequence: TGTGCCAGCAGCCTTACACTAGCGGGAGGGCCAGATACGCAGTATTTT.

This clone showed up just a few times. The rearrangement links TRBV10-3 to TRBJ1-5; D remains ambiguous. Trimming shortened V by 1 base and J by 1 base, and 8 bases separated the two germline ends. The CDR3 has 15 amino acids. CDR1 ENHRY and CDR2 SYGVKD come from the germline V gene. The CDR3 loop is CAISEYPGSNQPQHF. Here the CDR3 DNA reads TGTGCCATCAGTGAGTATCCGGGAAGCAATCAGCCCCAGCATTTT.

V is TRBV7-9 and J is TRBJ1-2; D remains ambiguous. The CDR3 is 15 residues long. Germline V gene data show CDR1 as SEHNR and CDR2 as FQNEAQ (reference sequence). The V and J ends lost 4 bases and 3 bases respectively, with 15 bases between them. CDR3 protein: CASSSNYDGDYGYTF. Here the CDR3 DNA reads TGTGCCAGCAGCTCCAACTATGACGGAGACTATGGCTACACCTTC.

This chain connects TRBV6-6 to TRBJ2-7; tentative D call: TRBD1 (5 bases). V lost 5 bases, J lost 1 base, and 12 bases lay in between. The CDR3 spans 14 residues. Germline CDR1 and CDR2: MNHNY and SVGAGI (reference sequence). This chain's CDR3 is CASSPRQLSYEQYF. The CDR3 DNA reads TGTGCCAGCAGTCCCAGACAGTTGTCCTACGAGCAGTACTTC.

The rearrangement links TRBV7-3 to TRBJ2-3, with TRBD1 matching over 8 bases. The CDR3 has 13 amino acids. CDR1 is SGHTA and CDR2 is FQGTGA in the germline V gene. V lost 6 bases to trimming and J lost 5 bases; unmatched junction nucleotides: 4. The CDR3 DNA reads TGTGCCAGCAGTGCAGGGGGCGAAGATACGCAGTATTTT. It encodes CASSAGGEDTQYF.

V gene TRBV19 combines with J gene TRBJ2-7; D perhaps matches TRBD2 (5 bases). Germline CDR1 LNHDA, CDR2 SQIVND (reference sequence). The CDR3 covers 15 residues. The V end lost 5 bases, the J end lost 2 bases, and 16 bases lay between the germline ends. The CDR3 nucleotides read TGTGCCAGTAGTTCGAAGCCGGACGGGGCCTACGAGCAGTACTTC. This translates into CASSSKPDGAYEQYF.

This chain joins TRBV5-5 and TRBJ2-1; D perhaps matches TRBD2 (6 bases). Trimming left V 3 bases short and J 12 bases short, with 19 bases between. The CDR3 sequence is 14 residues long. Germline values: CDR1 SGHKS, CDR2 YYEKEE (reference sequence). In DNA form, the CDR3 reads TGTGCCAGCAGCTCCCGGGACTCACCGCTCGGGCAGTTCTTC. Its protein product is CASSSRDSPLGQFF.

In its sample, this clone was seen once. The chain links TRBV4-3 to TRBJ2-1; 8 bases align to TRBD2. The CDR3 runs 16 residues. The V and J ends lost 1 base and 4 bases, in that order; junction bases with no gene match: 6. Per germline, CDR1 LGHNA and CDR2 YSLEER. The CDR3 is CASSQVRGGAYNEQFF. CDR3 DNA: TGCGCCAGCAGCCAAGTCCGGGGGGGGGCATACAATGAGCAGTTCTTC.